These 22 T cell receptor beta chains came from one sample sequenced in a study of blood T cell repertoires in COVID-19. Sequenced by immunoSEQ multiplex PCR; TCRdb stores in-frame clones only, minus some. The sample lists about 320,000 clones, 86% occurring once. Sequenced: peripheral blood. Source of these receptors: a woman aged 45-60 years with acute or convalescent COVID-19.

The V call is TRBV19, the J call TRBJ2-1; D not resolved. Germline loops: CDR1 LNHDA, CDR2 SQIVND (reference sequence). V was pared by 11 bases and J by 3 bases, with 17 bases between. CDR3 length equals 14 residues. This chain's CDR3 is CAGRGQPLYNEQFF. Here the CDR3 DNA reads TGTGCCGGGCGTGGGCAGCCTCTCTACAATGAGCAGTTCTTC.

The J gene is TRBJ1-5, the V gene TRBV7-2; possibly TRBD1 for D (5 bases). Germline CDR1 is SGHTA and CDR2 is FQGNSA. The V end was cut by 2 bases, the J end by 2 bases, with 13 bases between. The CDR3 sequence is 16 residues long. The CDR3 region is CASSLKGGAGNQPQHF. CDR3 bases: TGTGCCAGCAGCTTAAAGGGTGGGGCCGGCAATCAGCCCCAGCATTTT.

The CDR3: CASSFLEYEQYF. CDR3 nucleotide sequence: TGTGCCAGCAGTTTTTTAGAATACGAGCAGTACTTC. The rearrangement links TRBV12-3 or TRBV12-4 to TRBJ2-7, with D uncertain. The CDR3 loop spans 12 amino acids. V lost 3 bases, J lost 4 bases, and 7 bases lay in between.

This clone was observed a few times. This chain connects TRBV7-9 to TRBJ2-2; 10 nucleotides agree with TRBD1. CDR3 length: 17 residues. V was clipped by 4 bases and J by 5 bases; unmatched bases: 10. CDR1 and CDR2 from the germline V gene are SEHNR and FQNEAQ (reference sequence). In DNA form, the CDR3 reads TGTGCCAGCAGCTCAGGGACAGGGGAAAGAGGGACCGGGGAGCTGTTTTTT. Translating it yields CASSSGTGERGTGELFF.

The V gene is TRBV5-1, the J gene TRBJ1-2; a weak D match, TRBD1 (5 bases). The germline V gene encodes CDR1 SGHRS and CDR2 YFSETQ. This CDR3 comprises 13 residues. Trimming shortened V by 4 bases and J by 2 bases, and 9 bases separated the two germline ends. Here the CDR3 reads CASSLTENYGYTF. The CDR3 DNA follows: TGCGCCAGCAGCCTGACAGAGAACTATGGCTACACCTTC.

This clone was observed once. This chain links TRBV19 with TRBJ2-2; 11 bases map to TRBD1. J was trimmed by 0 bases and V by 3 bases; bases with no gene match: 3. The germline gives CDR1 LNHDA, CDR2 SQIVND (reference sequence). The CDR3 has 17 residues. CDR3 DNA sequence: TGTGCCAGTAGTATTGGGGGACAGGGGGCGAACACCGGGGAGCTGTTTTTT. Its protein product is CASSIGGQGANTGELFF.

This clone was detected once. This rearrangement joins TRBV6-4 to TRBJ2-3, with TRBD2 matching over 10 bases. The CDR3 spans 15 residues. Trimming cost V 6 bases and J 1 base; bases outside gene matches: 4. Germline lookup yields CDR1 MRHNA and CDR2 SNTAGT. The CDR3 protein is CASSAGTSGTDTQYF. The DNA of the CDR3 is TGTGCCAGCAGCGCCGGGACTAGCGGCACAGATACGCAGTATTTT.

This CDR3 is CASSSPGQPYNEQFF. In DNA, the CDR3 is TGTGCCAGCAGTTCTCCGGGACAGCCTTACAATGAGCAGTTCTTC. The chain joins TRBV28 to TRBJ2-1; TRBD1 matches at 7 bases. The CDR3 is 15 amino acids. V gave up 4 bases and J gave up 4 bases; unmatched junction bases: 7. Per the germline V gene, CDR1 is MDHEN and CDR2 is SYDVKM.

About this clone: Other DNA sequences in this sample translate to the same CDR3. This chain joins TRBV24-1 and TRBJ2-7; perhaps TRBD2 as D (6 bases). Germline loops: CDR1 KGHDR, CDR2 SFDVKD. The CDR3 contains 16 residues. V dropped 7 bases and J dropped 3 bases, with 21 bases sitting between them. For the CDR3, the DNA is TGTGCCACCAGCGATCTCGCGGGGTGGGGCGGCTACGAGCAGTACTTC. Protein sequence: CATSDLAGWGGYEQYF.

The rearrangement uses TRBV27 and TRBJ2-5; no clear D gene. The CDR3 sequence is 14 residues long. From germline, CDR1 is MNHEY and CDR2 SMNVEV (reference sequence). Trimming removed 0 bases from V and 1 base from J, with 6 bases in between. CDR3 in amino acids: CASSLSPGQETQYF. CDR3 DNA sequence: TGTGCCAGCAGTTTATCACCAGGCCAAGAGACCCAGTACTTC.

This clone was detected once. The rearrangement joins TRBV2 to TRBJ2-1, with no clear D. V was clipped by 3 bases and J by 0 bases, with 9 bases between them. In germline, CDR1 is SNHLY, CDR2 FYNNEI. The CDR3 spans 15 residues. CDR3 bases: TGTGCCAGCAGTGATGCCAGAGGCTCCTACAATGAGCAGTTCTTC. Amino acids: CASSDARGSYNEQFF.

The rearrangement links TRBV3-1 (or the pseudogene TRBV3-2) to TRBJ2-3; 7 bases map to TRBD2. The germline gives CDR1 LGHDT, CDR2 YNNKEL (reference sequence). The length of the CDR3 is 17 residues. Unmatched junction bases numbered 8, after V lost 1 base and J lost 1 base. The CDR3 bases are TGTGCCAGCAGCCAAGGTATAGCGGGCTCCGGCACAGATACGCAGTATTTT. It is translated as CASSQGIAGSGTDTQYF.

This chain joins TRBV27 and TRBJ1-3; D is undetermined. Trimming left V 8 bases short and J 4 bases short, with 24 bases between. The CDR3 consists of 17 residues. Germline loops: CDR1 MNHEY, CDR2 SMNVEV (reference sequence). The CDR3 is CASGSLSGSIAGNTIYF. The CDR3 DNA is TGTGCCAGCGGATCCCTCTCGGGGTCGATTGCAGGAAACACCATATATTTT.

V usage is TRBV28 and J usage is TRBJ1-6, with 12 nucleotides matching TRBD1. The CDR3 is made up of 16 amino acids. The trim removed 5 bases at V and 11 bases at J, leaving 10 bases unmatched. Germline CDR1 is MDHEN and CDR2 is SYDVKM. The CDR3 region has the DNA TGTGCCAGCAGTACGATCCGGGACAGGGGGCGAACACCCCTCCACTTT. As protein: CASSTIRDRGRTPLHF.

This clone was seen a single time. V usage is TRBV25-1 and J usage is TRBJ2-3, with TRBD1 matching over 10 bases. The CDR3 is made up of 16 amino acids. The junction had 7 bases not matched to a gene; V was cut back by 5 bases and J by 2 bases. Germline V lookup: CDR1 MGHDK, CDR2 SYGVNS. In DNA, the CDR3 is TGTGCCAGCAGTCAATCGGACAGGGGGACCACAGATACGCAGTATTTT. Protein: CASSQSDRGTTDTQYF.

This sequence joins TRBV9 and TRBJ2-7; 7 bases map to TRBD2. With V trimmed by 5 bases and J by 0 bases, 8 bases remained unmatched. Germline V CDR1 and CDR2: SGDLS, YYNGEE. CDR3 length equals 15 residues. The CDR3 here is CASSDGSGVSYEQYF. DNA for the CDR3: TGTGCCAGCAGTGATGGGAGCGGGGTCTCCTACGAGCAGTACTTC. The variable domain in full, with the rest retrieved from reference TRBV9 and TRBJ2-7, is DSGVTQTPKHLITATGQRVTLRCSPRSGDLSVYWYQQSLDQGLQFLIQYYNGEERAKGNILERFSAQQFPDLHSELNLSSLELGDSALYFCASSDGSGVSYEQYFGPGTRLTVT.

In this sample, this clone turned up once. This rearrangement joins TRBV5-1 to TRBJ2-7; D is possibly TRBD2 (5 bases). The germline V and J ends were trimmed by 3 bases and 1 base, with 11 bases remaining between them. From germline, CDR1 is SGHRS and CDR2 YFSETQ. The CDR3 length is 14 residues. As DNA, the CDR3 is TGCGCCAGCAGCTCCACAAGCGGATCCTACGAGCAGTACTTC. This codes for CASSSTSGSYEQYF.

About this clone: Other DNA sequences of this sample code for an identical CDR3. The rearrangement links TRBV18 to TRBJ1-1; possibly TRBD1 for D (5 bases). Trimming stripped 3 bases from V and 1 base from J, with 9 bases between. The CDR3 covers 14 residues. CDR1 and CDR2 from the germline V gene are KGHSH and LQKENI. CDR3 amino acids: CASSPSTGNTEAFF. Here the CDR3 DNA reads TGTGCCAGCTCACCGTCTACAGGGAACACTGAAGCTTTCTTT.

The chain carries TRBV11-3 and TRBJ2-3, with D possibly being TRBD2 (5 bases). The CDR3 has 17 residues. The V gene lost 0 bases and the J gene lost 2 bases, with 15 bases spanning the gap. Germline CDR1 reads SGHNT; CDR2 reads YENEEA. The CDR3 nucleotides are TGTGCCAGCAGCTTAGATAACTCAGCGGCCAACACAGATACGCAGTATTTT. Translating gives CASSLDNSAANTDTQYF. Based on the CDR3 plus reference TRBV11-3 and TRBJ2-3, the full variable domain is EAGVVQSPRYKIIEKKQPVAFWCNPISGHNTLYWYLQNLGQGPELLIRYENEEAVDDSQLPKDRFSAERLKGVDSTLKIQPAELGDSAVYLCASSLDNSAANTDTQYFGPGTRLTVL.

This rearrangement joins TRBV2 to TRBJ2-7; 13 positions match TRBD2. This CDR3 is built from 17 residues. V shed 5 bases, J shed 1 base, and the junction held 8 bases outside the gene matches. Germline CDR1 is SNHLY and CDR2 is FYNNEI. The CDR3 region has the DNA TGTGCCAGCAGTTCAGGGACTAGCGGGACAATTTCCTACGAGCAGTACTTC. Its translation is CASSSGTSGTISYEQYF.

J is TRBJ2-3 and V is TRBV5-3, with 12 bases identical to TRBD2. TRBV5-3 falls under the ORF class, with uncertain function. This CDR3 has 19 residues. Trimming cost V 3 bases and J 6 bases; bases outside gene matches: 17. CDR3 region: CARSSTTGLAGTLGDTQYF. The CDR3 bases are TGTGCCAGAAGCTCCACTACGGGACTAGCGGGCACCCTGGGGGATACGCAGTATTTT.

The genes are TRBV7-8 and TRBJ2-2; 7 bases line up with TRBD1. Germline loops: CDR1 SGHVS, CDR2 FQNEAQ. The CDR3 runs to 15 residues. Trimming removed 6 bases from V and 4 bases from J; junction bases left unmatched: 8. CDR3 nucleotide sequence: TGTGCCAGCAGGAAGGGGGCGTGGGGCACCGGGGAGCTGTTTTTT. Encoded protein: CASRKGAWGTGELFF.